This T cell receptor (beta chain) was sequenced for a study of T-cell reconstitution after alpha-beta-depleted transplantation in children. Construction of the TCRbeta library involved unique molecular identifiers. Via MiXCR, TCRdb re-called the PCR reads, giving one row per CDR3 protein. Seen here are a few hundred thousand distinct CDR3 sequences, 9.7% observed once, and the top ten hold around 5.1%. This clonotype was counted many times. Trimming removed 0 bases at V and 0 bases at J, with 8 bases between. This CDR3 region has 15 residues. The germline V gene encodes CDR1 SEHNR and CDR2 FQNEAQ (reference sequence).

V gene TRBV7-9 combines with J gene TRBJ1-1; D unresolved. The receptor comes from a human donor who donated a stem cell graft to a child with SCID. The sequencing here drew on PBMCs from the stem cell graft donor, taken from the stem cell graft. CDR3 DNA sequence: TGTGCCAGCAGCTTAGCGGGCCCTTTGAACACTGAAGCTTTCTTT. Its translation is CASSLAGPLNTEAFF.